The 29 T cell receptor beta chains below were found in one sample sequenced in a study of blood T cell repertoires in COVID-19 (dated by TCRdb to the early 2020s). The library was made by the immunoSEQ multiplex PCR assay. TCRdb took over this immuneACCESS table, retaining in-frame rearrangements with V and J assigned. Such tables are incomplete; in checked studies, under half of the missing clones stem from an unresolved V gene, and the remainder is unexplained. The sample table shows roughly 400,000 clones, and 88% are seen once. Jointly, the top ten make up around 2% of the sample. Sequenced sample: PBMCs or T cells enriched from blood (not recorded which). The source of these receptors is a woman aged 40 to 55 with acute COVID-19.

The CDR3 DNA is TGTGCTAGTGGGCTATACAGGGATTACGGTGAGCAGTTCTTC. It codes for CASGLYRDYGEQFF. The V call is TRBV12-5, the J call TRBJ2-1; tentatively, D is TRBD1 (6 bases). The V gene lost 6 bases and the J gene lost 9 bases, with 18 bases spanning the gap. The CDR3 is 14 residues long. Germline CDR1 and CDR2: LGHNT and FRNRAP.

With regard to this clone: This specimen includes other DNA sequences encoding the same CDR3. J is TRBJ1-2 and V is TRBV5-6; tentative D call: TRBD1 (6 bases). Per the germline V gene, CDR1 is SGHDT and CDR2 is YYEEEE. This CDR3 spans 12 amino acids. The V and J ends lost 2 bases and 8 bases respectively, with 10 bases between them. The CDR3 nucleotides are TGTGCCAGCAGCTTACAGGGTAGCGGCTACACCTTC. Translation gives CASSLQGSGYTF. The full variable domain, rest sourced from reference TRBV5-6 and TRBJ1-2, is DAGVTQSPTHLIKTRGQQVTLRCSPKSGHDTVSWYQQALGQGPQFIFQYYEEEERQRGNFPDRFSGHQFPNYSSELNVNALLLGDSALYLCASSLQGSGYTFGSGTRLTVV.

The CDR3 sequence: CASSQDTGHSGNTIYF. The CDR3 region has the DNA TGTGCCAGCAGTCAGGATACAGGCCACTCTGGAAACACCATATATTTT. The chain combines TRBV3-1 (or the pseudogene TRBV3-2) with TRBJ1-3, with D perhaps matching TRBD1 (5 bases). The CDR3 contains 16 residues. Deletions cut 6 bases from V and 0 bases from J, with 15 bases between. Germline values: CDR1 LGHDT, CDR2 YNNKEL (reference sequence).

The gene calls are TRBV21-1 and TRBJ1-5; TRBD1, the D gene given by the table, was not confirmed from the DNA. TRBV21-1 is listed as a pseudogene. The CDR3 has 16 residues. For the CDR3, the DNA is TGTGCCAGCAGCCCTTATACAGGGGTGGACGTTCAGCCCCAGCATTTT. It encodes CASSPYTGVDVQPQHF.

The chain links TRBV7-8 to TRBJ2-7, with a weak D call TRBD1 (6 bases). Germline V gene lookup returns CDR1 SGHVS and CDR2 FQNEAQ. V shed 1 base and J shed 2 bases, with 12 bases lying between them. The CDR3 is 15 amino acids. CDR3 sequence (DNA): TGTGCCAGCAGCTTAGTGTCGGGACACCCCTACGAGCAGTACTTC. This sequence encodes CASSLVSGHPYEQYF.

The chain links TRBV24-1 to TRBJ1-4; D ambiguous. The germline V gene has CDR1 KGHDR and CDR2 SFDVKD. Between the trimmed V and J ends, which lost 6 bases and 8 bases, there was a span of 9 bases. The CDR3 totals 12 residues. CDR3 in DNA: TGTGCCACCAGTATCACGGGGGAAAAACTGTTTTTT. Its protein is CATSITGEKLFF.

The V gene is TRBV7-6, the J gene TRBJ2-1; D may be TRBD1 (5 bases). This CDR3 is 14 amino acids long. The V end was cut by 5 bases, the J end by 4 bases, with 12 bases between. Germline V gene sequence: CDR1 SGHVS, CDR2 FNYEAQ. The CDR3 DNA reads as TGTGCCAGCAGCCCCGACAGTATTTACAATGAGCAGTTCTTC. It is translated as CASSPDSIYNEQFF.

This chain uses TRBV30 with TRBJ2-4; D is uncertain. With 0 bases removed from V and 0 bases from J, the gap between germline ends came to 9 bases. Per germline, CDR1 GTSNPN and CDR2 SVGIG (reference sequence). The CDR3 totals 15 residues. For the CDR3, the DNA is TGTGCCTGGAGTGTACATGTGATAGCCAAAAACATTCAGTACTTC. Its protein is CAWSVHVIAKNIQYF.

This rearrangement joins TRBV7-9 to TRBJ2-1; 12 bases are a match to TRBD2. Germline V lookup: CDR1 SEHNR, CDR2 FQNEAQ (reference sequence). The V gene end was trimmed by 2 bases and the J gene end by 3 bases; junction bases not matched to a gene: 2. The CDR3 has 16 residues. The CDR3 is CASSLTSGGNYNEQFF. CDR3 nucleotide sequence: TGTGCCAGCAGCTTAACTAGCGGGGGGAACTACAATGAGCAGTTCTTC.

The gene calls are TRBV30 and TRBJ2-2; a weak D match, TRBD1 (6 bases). This CDR3 is 16 amino acids long. Trimming took off 1 base at V and 0 bases at J, with 12 bases between the two ends. Germline values: CDR1 GTSNPN, CDR2 SVGIG (reference sequence). The CDR3 sequence is CAWSALTGSNTGELFF. The DNA of the CDR3 is TGTGCCTGGAGTGCCTTGACAGGTTCGAACACCGGGGAGCTGTTTTTT.

V usage is TRBV4-2 and J usage is TRBJ2-1; 7 nucleotides agree with TRBD2. Trimming removed 0 bases from V and 4 bases from J; junction bases left unmatched: 6. This CDR3 spans 16 amino acids. Germline V lookup: CDR1 LGHNA, CDR2 YNFKEQ. CDR3 loop: CASSQEGSGVYNEQFF. DNA for the CDR3: TGTGCCAGCAGCCAAGAGGGGAGCGGGGTTTACAATGAGCAGTTCTTC.

J is TRBJ2-2 and V is TRBV5-1; TRBD2 might be the D (6 bases). Germline V gives CDR1 SGHRS, CDR2 YFSETQ. This CDR3 has 15 residues. The V and J ends lost 6 bases and 0 bases respectively, with 12 bases between them. The CDR3 DNA reads TGCGCCAGCATGTACGGAGGGGCGAACACCGGGGAGCTGTTTTTT. Translation: CASMYGGANTGELFF.

The V gene is TRBV6-5, the J gene TRBJ1-5, with TRBD1 matching 9 bases. Losses at the gene ends were 4 bases for V and 1 base for J; bases not matched to a gene: 5. Looked up from germline, CDR1 is MNHEY and CDR2 is SVGAGI. The CDR3 sequence is 16 residues long. The CDR3 spells CASSSTGGRSNQPQHF. As DNA, the CDR3 is TGTGCCAGCAGTTCGACAGGGGGTAGAAGCAATCAGCCCCAGCATTTT.

This clone was found a few times. V is TRBV9 and J is TRBJ2-1; a possible D gene is TRBD2 (6 bases). The germline V and J ends were trimmed by 0 bases and 8 bases, with 12 bases remaining between them. The CDR3 totals 14 residues. In germline, CDR1 is SGDLS, CDR2 YYNGEE. The CDR3 bases are TGTGCCAGCAGCGTAGAGTCCCTAGCGTATGAGCAGTTCTTC. It codes for CASSVESLAYEQFF.

The chain has TRBV7-9 and TRBJ2-1; 7 bases are shared with TRBD2. Trimming took 6 bases from V and 7 from J; bases not matched to a gene: 6. CDR1 SEHNR and CDR2 FQNEAQ come from the germline V gene (reference sequence). CDR3 size: 13 residues. CDR3 DNA sequence: TGTGCCAGCAGTCCGTCCGGGGGGAATGAGCAGTTCTTC. Amino acid sequence: CASSPSGGNEQFF.

The rearrangement uses TRBV7-2 and TRBJ1-2; D remains unclear. Germline CDR1 reads SGHTA; CDR2 reads FQGNSA. V dropped 4 bases and J dropped 4 bases, with 10 bases sitting between them. The CDR3 sequence is 13 residues long. The CDR3 loop reads CASSSQISYGYTF. The CDR3 nucleotides are TGTGCCAGCAGCTCACAGATTTCCTATGGCTACACCTTC.

The J gene is TRBJ2-3, the V gene TRBV5-1, with 7 bases fitting TRBD1. Germline CDR1 SGHRS, CDR2 YFSETQ. This CDR3 contains 16 residues. The trim removed 0 bases at V and 6 bases at J, leaving 10 bases unmatched. The CDR3 sequence is CASSLDWQGVLDTQYF. CDR3 in DNA: TGCGCCAGCAGCTTGGACTGGCAGGGGGTTTTGGATACGCAGTATTTT.

The chain combines TRBV19 with TRBJ2-5; tentatively, D is TRBD1 (5 bases). Germline-derived CDR1 and CDR2 are LNHDA and SQIVND (reference sequence). V was clipped by 4 bases and J by 5 bases, with 14 bases between them. The CDR3 length is 14 residues. DNA of the CDR3: TGTGCCAGTAGTACCACACAGGAACGGGAGACCCAGTACTTC. Translation: CASSTTQERETQYF.

This chain links TRBV29-1 with TRBJ2-7; TRBD1 matches 7 bases. The length of the CDR3 is 15 residues. CDR1 and CDR2 from the germline V gene are SQVTM and ANQGSEA. Losses at the gene ends were 1 base for V and 0 bases for J; bases not matched to a gene: 6. The CDR3 coding sequence is TGCAGCGTTGAAGTGCCGGGACAGAGCTCCTACGAGCAGTACTTC. This codes for CSVEVPGQSSYEQYF.

The chain has TRBV7-2 and TRBJ2-1; 7 positions agree with TRBD2. Germline-derived CDR1 and CDR2 are SGHTA and FQGNSA. V trimming: 5 bases; J trimming: 4 bases; junction bases outside the gene matches: 11. This CDR3 contains 16 residues. CDR3 in amino acids: CASSPMEGLHYNEQFF. The CDR3 DNA follows: TGTGCCAGCAGCCCGATGGAGGGACTACATTACAATGAGCAGTTCTTC.

This chain links TRBV6-6 with TRBJ2-3; TRBD1 agrees at 7 bases. The CDR3 is 15 amino acids. The V gene's germline CDR1 is MNHNY and CDR2 SVGAGI (reference sequence). The ends lost 7 bases at V and 5 bases at J; junction bases unmatched: 12. CDR3 amino acids: CASTQRQGLGDTQYF. The CDR3 region has the DNA TGTGCCAGCACCCAGAGACAGGGTTTGGGAGATACGCAGTATTTT.

This clone was detected only once. The V gene is TRBV6-5, the J gene TRBJ2-1; D not resolved. Germline assignment: CDR1 MNHEY and CDR2 SVGAGI. V was shortened by 0 bases and J by 4 bases, with 7 bases between the two germline ends. CDR3 length: 14 residues. CDR3 loop: CASSYSGRYNEQFF. DNA for the CDR3: TGTGCCAGCAGTTACTCGGGCAGATACAATGAGCAGTTCTTC.

The chain is built from TRBV3-1 (or the pseudogene TRBV3-2) and TRBJ1-1; D unresolved. CDR1 and CDR2 (germline): LGHDT, YNNKEL (reference sequence). The CDR3 consists of 13 residues. Trimming shortened V by 5 bases and J by 5 bases, and 12 bases separated the two germline ends. CDR3 residues: CASSFIRGTEAFF. The CDR3 nucleotides are TGTGCCAGCAGCTTTATCCGAGGGACTGAAGCTTTCTTT.

This clone was seen only a few times. The V gene is TRBV27, the J gene TRBJ1-5; 10 bases line up with TRBD1. This CDR3 is 14 amino acids long. V gave up 6 bases and J gave up 5 bases; unmatched junction bases: 4. The germline gives CDR1 MNHEY, CDR2 SMNVEV (reference sequence). As DNA, the CDR3 is TGTGCCAGCAGGAGGACAGGGGGGGATCAGCCCCAGCATTTT. Translated, it gives CASRRTGGDQPQHF.

The rearrangement joins TRBV30 to TRBJ1-4; TRBD1 matches 10 bases. CDR1 and CDR2 (germline): GTSNPN, SVGIG (reference sequence). The CDR3 is made up of 15 amino acids. V trimming: 3 bases; J trimming: 8 bases; junction bases outside the gene matches: 9. This CDR3 is CAWSPGTGAGEKLFF. The CDR3 DNA is TGTGCCTGGAGCCCAGGGACAGGGGCTGGGGAAAAACTGTTTTTT.

The chain employs TRBV9 and TRBJ2-1, with TRBD2 matching 12 bases. This CDR3 has 16 amino acids. Unmatched junction bases numbered 4, after V lost 2 bases and J lost 4 bases. CDR1 and CDR2 (germline): SGDLS, YYNGEE. CDR3 sequence: CASSVLAGGLYNEQFF. For the CDR3, the DNA is TGTGCCAGCAGCGTGCTAGCGGGGGGGCTTTACAATGAGCAGTTCTTC.

The J gene is TRBJ2-2, the V gene TRBV11-3, with D perhaps TRBD1 (5 bases). The germline gives CDR1 SGHNT, CDR2 YENEEA. The CDR3 loop spans 17 amino acids. V lost 1 base to trimming and J lost 10 bases, with 22 bases between them. DNA for the CDR3: TGTGCCAGCAGCTTAGTAGGGGCCACCCCTAAGGTCACGGAGCTGTTTTTT. Its protein product is CASSLVGATPKVTELFF.

Comment on this clone: Other DNA sequences of this sample code for an identical CDR3. The chain employs TRBV5-1 and TRBJ1-4, with D possibly being TRBD1 (6 bases). CDR1 is SGHRS, CDR2 YFSETQ, per germline. The ends were cut back, 1 base at V and 5 bases at J, with 9 bases in the middle. The CDR3 loop spans 14 amino acids. This CDR3 is CASSLQGINEKLFF. The DNA of the CDR3 is TGCGCCAGCAGCTTGCAGGGGATAAATGAAAAACTGTTTTTT.

V usage is TRBV5-6 and J usage is TRBJ1-1; D remains ambiguous. The V gene lost 4 bases and the J gene lost 1 base, with 14 bases spanning the gap. The CDR3 totals 15 residues. Germline lookup yields CDR1 SGHDT and CDR2 YYEEEE. CDR3 in amino acids: CASSRYGLRNTEAFF. For the CDR3, the DNA is TGTGCCAGCAGCCGCTACGGACTCAGGAACACTGAAGCTTTCTTT.